This T cell receptor (beta chain) was captured in a study of molecular identifiers for immune sequencing clone quantification. TCRdb processed the PCR reads anew with MiXCR; each CDR3 protein has one entry. The profile shows fewer than 350,000 distinct CDR3 sequences, roughly 24% of them singletons. The table lists this clonotype with many counts. The receptor was derived from a human donor in good health. Some libraries in this study had Jurkat cell RNA spiked in. The source material was naive CD8+ T cells from blood, with Jurkat cell RNA spiked in. Indicated subset: FACS-sorted CD8+CD4-CCR7+CD45RA+ naive T cells.

The CDR3 loop is CASSFLPGAHEQYF. In DNA, the CDR3 is TGTGCCAGCAGTTTCCTGCCAGGGGCACACGAGCAGTACTTC. The chain combines TRBV28 with TRBJ2-7; a possible D gene is TRBD1 (6 bases). Germline V lookup: CDR1 MDHEN, CDR2 SYDVKM. The CDR3 is 14 amino acids. V was trimmed by 3 bases and J by 5 bases, leaving 14 bases between them.